Presented here are 11 T cell receptor beta chains from one specimen sequenced in a study of shared clonotypes between healthy human individuals. Sequenced by immunoSEQ multiplex PCR; TCRdb stores in-frame clones only, minus some. The top ten clones hold more than 0.1% of a sample with more than 2 million clones, 90% to 97% of them seen once. Sequencing was carried out using naive CD4+ T cells sorted from blood. The subset: CD45RA+ positively selected. Source of these receptors: a man younger than 35 in good health.

The chain couples TRBV6-6 to TRBJ2-1; TRBD1 aligns across 10 bases. Germline CDR1 reads MNHNY; CDR2 reads SVGAGI (reference sequence). The J segment lost 5 bases and the V segment lost 6 bases, leaving 4 bases of the junction unmatched. This CDR3 has 14 amino acids. For the CDR3, the DNA is TGTGCCAGCAGGGCCGGGACAGGGGACAATGAGCAGTTCTTC. This gives the protein CASRAGTGDNEQFF.

The chain carries TRBV10-3 and TRBJ2-3; 9 nucleotides agree with TRBD2. The CDR3 runs 15 residues. Germline lookup yields CDR1 ENHRY and CDR2 SYGVKD. The junction had 7 bases not matched to a gene; V was cut back by 3 bases and J by 6 bases. CDR3 in DNA: TGTGCCATCAGTGACCCCCAGGCGGGAGGGGATACGCAGTATTTT. Translation gives CAISDPQAGGDTQYF.

This chain joins TRBV10-2 and TRBJ1-2; no firm D call. V lost 4 bases to trimming and J lost 2 bases, with 17 bases between them. Germline V CDR1 and CDR2: WSHSY, SAAADI. The CDR3 is 16 amino acids. The CDR3 is CASSVSRTDTNYGYTF. In nucleotides, the CDR3 is TGCGCCAGCAGTGTATCTCGGACGGATACAAACTATGGCTACACCTTC.

This clone occurred once. This sample also contains other DNA sequences that code for the same CDR3. The chain couples TRBV5-4 to TRBJ2-7, with D possibly being TRBD1 (5 bases). The CDR3 totals 13 residues. The V gene's germline CDR1 is SGHNT and CDR2 YYREEE (reference sequence). V lost 0 bases, J lost 4 bases, and 8 bases lay in between. This CDR3 reads CASSLGAGYEQYF. The CDR3 DNA reads TGTGCCAGCAGCTTGGGCGCAGGGTACGAGCAGTACTTC.

This chain links TRBV18 with TRBJ2-3, with 7 bases aligning to TRBD1. V was pared by 4 bases and J by 0 bases, with 4 bases of the junction left unmatched. Germline values: CDR1 KGHSH, CDR2 LQKENI. This CDR3 has 15 amino acids. CDR3 region: CASSRQGGSTDTQYF. The CDR3 bases are TGTGCCAGCTCACGACAGGGTGGTAGCACAGATACGCAGTATTTT.

The V gene is TRBV11-2, the J gene TRBJ2-3; 7 bases line up with TRBD2. The CDR3 loop spans 15 amino acids. Germline V gives CDR1 SGHAT, CDR2 FQNNGV. V lost 5 bases, J lost 0 bases, and 5 bases stayed unmatched. As DNA, the CDR3 is TGTGCCAGCAGCCAACCGGGACTAAGCACAGATACGCAGTATTTT. Translating it yields CASSQPGLSTDTQYF.

This sequence joins TRBV5-6 and TRBJ1-5; no reliable D call. V lost 1 base to trimming and J lost 5 bases, with 13 bases between them. The CDR3 spans 15 residues. Germline V CDR1 and CDR2: SGHDT, YYEEEE. The CDR3 here is CASSLTGTAYQPQHF. CDR3 DNA sequence: TGTGCCAGCAGCTTGACGGGAACAGCCTATCAGCCCCAGCATTTT.

Remarks on this clone: The same CDR3 can be traced to other DNA sequences in this sample. This chain uses TRBV5-1 with TRBJ2-7; perhaps TRBD2 as D (6 bases). V dropped 4 bases and J dropped 1 base, with 9 bases sitting between them. The CDR3 loop spans 13 amino acids. CDR1 is SGHRS and CDR2 is YFSETQ in the germline V gene. CDR3 region: CASSPGLSYEQYF. CDR3 DNA: TGCGCCAGCAGCCCGGGACTTTCCTACGAGCAGTACTTC.

This chain connects TRBV11-3 to TRBJ2-2, with a tentative D call TRBD2 (5 bases). The CDR3 contains 16 residues. Trimming pared 1 base from V and 6 bases from J, leaving 15 bases between. Germline assignment: CDR1 SGHNT and CDR2 YENEEA. CDR3 in amino acids: CASSLVRGTMPGELFF. The CDR3 bases are TGTGCCAGCAGCTTAGTCCGGGGAACGATGCCCGGGGAGCTGTTTTTT.

V and J are TRBV5-4 and TRBJ2-7, with D tentatively TRBD1 (6 bases). Trimming removed 4 bases from V and 0 bases from J, with 14 bases in between. This CDR3 is 15 amino acids long. Germline CDR1 is SGHNT and CDR2 is YYREEE (reference sequence). This CDR3 is CASSQQGPISYEQYF. CDR3 in DNA: TGTGCCAGCAGCCAACAGGGACCGATCTCCTACGAGCAGTACTTC.

This rearrangement joins TRBV21-1 to TRBJ1-3; the listed D gene, TRBD1, was not tested against the DNA. TRBV21-1 is a pseudogene. The CDR3 is 18 amino acids. The CDR3 coding sequence is TGTGCCAGCAGCAAACCCGGACAGGGGTGCGACTCTGGAAACACCATATATTTT. Protein sequence: CASSKPGQGCDSGNTIYF.